What follows describes a single TCR beta chain. Everyone who took part was about 18 to 90 years old, and they came from about 25 US areas. Cohort placement rested on clinical history that participants reported themselves. Sequenced by immunoSEQ multiplex PCR; TCRdb stores in-frame clones only, minus some. The sample records about 430,000 clones, roughly 90% being singletons. The data are from a study of blood T cell repertoires in COVID-19. Overall study context: PBMCs, B-cell-depleted T cells, or T cells provided the cDNA or gDNA that made up the material.

The germline gives CDR1 MDHEN, CDR2 SYDVKM. The V gene end was trimmed by 2 bases and the J gene end by 9 bases; junction bases not matched to a gene: 4. This CDR3 region has 14 residues. This clonotype was sampled from a woman between 18 and 29 years old who had been exposed to COVID-19. Material for sequencing was PBMCs or T cells enriched from blood (not recorded which). The J gene is TRBJ1-6, the V gene TRBV28, with 7 bases fitting TRBD1. The DNA for the CDR3 is TGTGCCAGCAGTTTAGTACAGGGGAGTTCACCCCTCCACTTT. Translation gives CASSLVQGSSPLHF.